This T cell receptor beta chain was observed in a study of blood T cell repertoires in COVID-19. Looking at the study overall: The study drew acute and convalescent COVID-19 samples from the United States, Italy and Spain.

Authors' methods: Estimation of nucleated cell counts was performed using reference gene primer amplification. The table came from immunoSEQ multiplex PCR; TCRdb's copy has only in-frame clones and leaves some out. The V and J calls and clone size are taken from that table; D and trimming were inferred from the DNA. There are 150,000 to 200,000 clones in the sample; about 75% occur only once, and about 25% lies in the top ten. Input material: peripheral blood. This clonotype was obtained from a woman between 65 and 79 years old with acute or convalescent COVID-19.

The CDR3 sequence: CASSLSSRYPASPQYF. DNA of the CDR3: TGCGCCAGCAGCCTCTCTTCTCGATATCCCGCTAGTCCCCAGTACTTC. The rearrangement links TRBV5-1 to TRBJ2-5; no reliable D call. CDR1 and CDR2 from the germline V gene are SGHRS and YFSETQ. The CDR3 totals 16 residues. V dropped 4 bases and J dropped 9 bases, with 25 bases sitting between them.